This TCR beta chain was identified during a study of memory CD4+ T cells and cytomegalovirus serostatus. About the research overall: This sample comes from healthy Belgian adults, about nine CMV seropositive, roughly 22 seronegative.

The sort gate was single viable CD3+CD4+CD8-CD45RO+ cells for memory CD4+ T cells. Positive selection with CD4 microbeads enriched total CD4+ T cells. CDR1 is ENHRY and CDR2 is SYGVKD in the germline V gene. The CDR3 totals 14 residues. Germline trimming cut 8 bases from V and 2 bases from J; bases unmatched to any gene: 6. Study processing details: After removing out-of-frame reads, around 2 million distinct TCRbeta sequences remained. The assay was immunoSEQ multiplex PCR, and TCRdb's table has in-frame clones only and misses some. The V and J calls and clone size were taken over from that table, and D and trimming were inferred from the DNA. The sample contains tens of thousands of clones, about 79% of which appear only once.

The sequenced material came from memory CD4+ T cells from blood. This receptor was obtained from an adult in good health and CMV-seronegative. This rearrangement joins TRBV10-3 to TRBJ1-2; TRBD1 matches 9 bases. CDR3 loop: CAIRDRVENYGYTF. Here the CDR3 DNA reads TGTGCCATCCGGGACAGGGTCGAGAACTATGGCTACACCTTC.